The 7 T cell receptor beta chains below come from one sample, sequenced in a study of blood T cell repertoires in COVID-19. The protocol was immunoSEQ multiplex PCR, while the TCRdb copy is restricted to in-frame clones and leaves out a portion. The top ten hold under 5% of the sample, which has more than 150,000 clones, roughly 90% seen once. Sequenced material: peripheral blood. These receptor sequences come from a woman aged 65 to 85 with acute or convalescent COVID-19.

CDR3 sequence (DNA): TGCGCCAGCAGATTGACGACAGGGGGGGACCAGCCCCAGCATTTT. Encoded protein: CASRLTTGGDQPQHF. The chain has TRBV5-1 and TRBJ1-5, with 9 bases aligning to TRBD1. The ends lost 5 bases at V and 7 bases at J; junction bases unmatched: 10. CDR3 length: 15 residues. The germline CDR1 and CDR2 sequences are SGHRS and YFSETQ.

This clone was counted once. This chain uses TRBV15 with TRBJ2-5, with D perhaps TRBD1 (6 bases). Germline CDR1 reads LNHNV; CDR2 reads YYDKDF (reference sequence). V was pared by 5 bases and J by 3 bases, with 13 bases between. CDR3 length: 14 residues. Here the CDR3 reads CATSSQGWEETQYF. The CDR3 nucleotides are TGTGCCACCAGCTCACAGGGTTGGGAAGAGACCCAGTACTTC.

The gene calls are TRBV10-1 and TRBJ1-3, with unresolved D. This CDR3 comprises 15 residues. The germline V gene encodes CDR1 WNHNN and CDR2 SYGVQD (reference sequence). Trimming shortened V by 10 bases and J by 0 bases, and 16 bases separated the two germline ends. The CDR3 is CAIWRGYSSGNTIYF. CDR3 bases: TGCGCCATATGGCGGGGTTACTCCTCTGGAAACACCATATATTTT.

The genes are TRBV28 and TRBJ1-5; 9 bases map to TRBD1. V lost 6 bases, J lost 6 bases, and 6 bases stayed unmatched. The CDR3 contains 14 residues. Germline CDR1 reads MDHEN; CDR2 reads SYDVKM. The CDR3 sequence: CASRIWTGAQPQHF. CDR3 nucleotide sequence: TGTGCCAGCAGGATCTGGACAGGGGCTCAGCCCCAGCATTTT.

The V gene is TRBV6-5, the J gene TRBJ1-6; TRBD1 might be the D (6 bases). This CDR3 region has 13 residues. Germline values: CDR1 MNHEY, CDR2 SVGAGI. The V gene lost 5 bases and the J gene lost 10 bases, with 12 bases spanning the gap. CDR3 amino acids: CASSRGGESPLHF. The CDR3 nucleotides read TGTGCCAGCAGTAGGGGGGGTGAATCACCCCTCCACTTT.

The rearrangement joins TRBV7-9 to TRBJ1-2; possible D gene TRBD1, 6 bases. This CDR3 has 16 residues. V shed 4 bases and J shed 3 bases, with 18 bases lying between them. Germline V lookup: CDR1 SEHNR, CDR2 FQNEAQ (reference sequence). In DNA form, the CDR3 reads TGTGCCAGCAGCTACCGGGACATCGAAGGAGACTATGGCTACACCTTC. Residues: CASSYRDIEGDYGYTF.

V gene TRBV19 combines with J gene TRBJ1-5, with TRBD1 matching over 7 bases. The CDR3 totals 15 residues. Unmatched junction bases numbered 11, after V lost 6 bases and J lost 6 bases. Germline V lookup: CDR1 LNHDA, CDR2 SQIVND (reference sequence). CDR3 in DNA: TGTGCCAGTAGAAACTCGACAGGGAGGCGTCAGCCCCAGCATTTT. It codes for CASRNSTGRRQPQHF.